The 16 T cell receptor beta chains below come from one sample, sequenced in a study of T cells in women clearing cervical HPV infection. Only in-frame clones appear in the TCRdb table, and some are missing; sequencing was by immunoSEQ multiplex PCR. This listing includes fewer than 30,000 clones. Specimen: blood buffy coat. The receptor source for this set is a woman between 18 and 70 years old with a cervical HPV16 infection that either progressed to CIN3+ or cleared (not recorded which).

On this clone: The missing CDR3 end, 3 residues past where the read stops, is filled in from the germline J gene. V is TRBV19 and J is TRBJ1-2; 10 bases line up with TRBD1. With 3 bases clipped from V and 7 bases from J, the junction kept 5 bases outside the gene matches. CDR1 and CDR2 from the germline V gene are LNHDA and SQIVND (reference sequence). This CDR3 comprises 14 residues. The covered CDR3 bases are TGTGCCAGTAGTATCGCCGACAGGGGGCTTGGC. Amino acids: CASSIADRGLG. The full-length CDR3 reads as CASSIADRGLGYTF.

Regarding this clone: The read is 3 residues too short to cover the CDR3 end, so that end is filled in from the germline J gene. The rearrangement uses TRBV18 and TRBJ1-3; 7 positions agree with TRBD1. The germline CDR1 and CDR2 sequences are KGHSH and LQKENI. After removal of 3 bases from V and 8 bases from J, the junction contained 10 bases not matched to a gene. The CDR3 runs to 15 residues. The sequenced CDR3 bases are TGTGCCAGCTCACCCACAACAGGGGTCGGAGACACC. Translation: CASSPTTGVGDT. The CDR3 as a whole reads CASSPTTGVGDTIYF.

A note on this clone: Sequencing ends 3 residues short of the CDR3 end; the germline J gene provides the rest. The rearrangement links TRBV5-4 to TRBJ1-4, with TRBD1 matching 9 bases. The CDR3 runs 15 residues. Germline CDR1 reads SGHNT; CDR2 reads YYREEE (reference sequence). CDR3 protein: CASSVGQGINSPLFF. The part of the CDR3 DNA that was read is TGTGCCAGCAGCGTGGGACAGGGAATCAATTCACCA.

Note on this clone: Read data end 3 residues before the CDR3 end; the end is taken from the germline J gene. V gene TRBV4-1 combines with J gene TRBJ2-2; 10 bases agree with TRBD1. Germline lookup yields CDR1 MGHRA and CDR2 YSYEKL. This CDR3 has 17 amino acids. The chain's CDR3 is CASSVDPGQGFNEKLFF. Partial CDR3 DNA: TGCGCCAGCAGCGTGGACCCGGGACAGGGGTTTAATGAAAAG.

A remark on this clone: The CDR3 extends 3 residues past the end of the read, so its final part is completed from the germline J gene. This chain uses TRBV7-3 with TRBJ2-7, with TRBD2 matching 9 bases. V was pared by 6 bases and J by 5 bases, with 8 bases of the junction left unmatched. Germline CDR1 SGHTA, CDR2 FQGTGA. The CDR3 consists of 14 residues. Partial CDR3 DNA: TGTGCCAGCAGTCCTAGCGGGACTAAGGACGAG. Protein product: CASSPSGTKDE. The full CDR3 protein is CASSPSGTKDEQYF.

As concerns this clone: The CDR3 end falls 3 residues outside the read, so it is completed with the germline J gene. The J gene is TRBJ2-2, the V gene TRBV5-5; possibly TRBD1 for D (6 bases). This CDR3 contains 15 residues. The V end lost 1 base, the J end lost 6 bases, and 13 bases lay between the germline ends. Germline CDR1 and CDR2: SGHKS and YYEKEE (reference sequence). The CDR3 bases that were read are TGTGCCAGCAGCTTGAGCCTCAGGGGAGCCGGGGAG. This codes for CASSLSLRGAGE. The whole CDR3 reads CASSLSLRGAGELFF.

With regard to this clone: The observed sequence ends 3 residues before the CDR3 terminus, with the missing tail filled in from the germline J gene. The chain employs TRBV7-9 and TRBJ1-4; the D gene is possibly TRBD1 (5 bases). Germline values: CDR1 SEHNR, CDR2 FQNEAQ (reference sequence). V was shortened by 3 bases and J by 10 bases, with 15 bases between the two germline ends. The CDR3 has 14 amino acids. The CDR3 DNA, read in part, is TGTGCCAGCAGCTTTTCGGGGGATTCGGGAAAA. Protein: CASSFSGDSGK. The whole CDR3 protein is CASSFSGDSGKLFF.

A note on this clone: The read ends 3 residues before the CDR3 terminus; that terminus is restored from the germline J gene. This chain links TRBV5-1 with TRBJ2-5, with D possibly TRBD2 on 6 matching bases. The germline V gene has CDR1 SGHRS and CDR2 YFSETQ. The CDR3 consists of 13 residues. The V end was cut by 0 bases, the J end by 4 bases, with 7 bases between. Incomplete CDR3 DNA: TGCGCCAGCAGCTTGGGTAGCGGAGAGACC. It translates to CASSLGSGET. The whole CDR3 protein is CASSLGSGETQYF.

As to this clone: The CDR3 goes on 3 residues after the read ends, and that part is filled in from the germline J gene. The V call is TRBV7-6, the J call TRBJ1-2; the D gene is possibly TRBD1 (5 bases). This CDR3 is 16 amino acids long. CDR1 is SGHVS and CDR2 is FNYEAQ in the germline V gene. Partial CDR3 DNA: TGTGCCAGCAGCTTACAAGCGGGACCCTACAATGATGAC. Its translation is CASSLQAGPYNDD. In full, the CDR3 reads CASSLQAGPYNDDYTF.

On this clone itself: The CDR3 is cut off 3 residues early in the read; its end comes from the germline J gene. The chain is built from TRBV5-1 and TRBJ1-2; D is unclear. The CDR3 length is 13 residues. V was pared by 4 bases and J by 5 bases, with 12 bases between. Germline V lookup: CDR1 SGHRS, CDR2 YFSETQ. The covered CDR3 bases are TGCGCCAGCAGCCGGAAGGGTTTGTATGGC. Protein sequence: CASSRKGLYG. Given in full, the CDR3 is CASSRKGLYGYTF.

On this clone itself: The read is 3 residues too short to cover the CDR3 end, so that end is filled in from the germline J gene. This chain uses TRBV2 with TRBJ2-4, with D hard to call. The CDR3 covers 11 residues. V lost 6 bases, J lost 7 bases, and 7 bases lay in between. Per the germline V gene, CDR1 is SNHLY and CDR2 is FYNNEI. This CDR3 reads CASRRENIQYF. Incomplete CDR3 DNA: TGTGCCAGCAGGCGTGAGAACATT.

As for this clone: The read gets to within 3 residues of the CDR3 end, and the germline J gene fills in the rest. The chain links TRBV19 to TRBJ2-4; D not certain. The germline V gene has CDR1 LNHDA and CDR2 SQIVND (reference sequence). The CDR3 length is 15 residues. This CDR3 reads CASSPRRDGNYGQYF. The CDR3 bases that were read are TGTGCCAGTAGTCCGCGACGTGACGGAAACTATGGT.

As for this clone: The read finishes 3 residues shy of the CDR3 end, and the germline J gene is used to complete it. The V gene is TRBV6-1, the J gene TRBJ1-5; 7 bases match TRBD1. The V segment lost 6 bases and the J segment 3 bases; nucleotides outside the gene matches: 8. CDR1 is MNHNS and CDR2 is SASEGT in the germline V gene. CDR3 length: 15 residues. The CDR3 bases that were read are TGTGCCAGCAGGGAATGGACAGGCTACAATCAGCCC. This encodes CASREWTGYNQP. Given in full, the CDR3 is CASREWTGYNQPQHF.

Remarks on this clone: The read is 3 residues too short to cover the CDR3 end, so that end is filled in from the germline J gene. The J gene is TRBJ1-4, the V gene TRBV18, with TRBD1 matching 10 bases. This CDR3 spans 18 amino acids. Germline-derived CDR1 and CDR2 are KGHSH and LQKENI. The part of the CDR3 DNA that was read is TGTGCCAGCTCGCGAGAAAGACAGGGGGCAGCTGGGGCCAACGTA. Protein product: CASSRERQGAAGANV. The full CDR3 protein reads CASSRERQGAAGANVLFF.

Notes on this clone: Sequencing ends 3 residues short of the CDR3 end; the germline J gene provides the rest. The chain couples TRBV14 to TRBJ2-7; D is unresolved. Looked up from germline, CDR1 is SGHDN and CDR2 is FVKESK. Between the trimmed V and J ends, which lost 9 bases and 0 bases, there was a span of 15 bases. The CDR3 contains 14 residues. The sequenced CDR3 bases are TGTGCCAGTTCCGACATCCTGAGCTCCTACGAG. Its protein is CASSDILSSYE. The full-length CDR3 reads as CASSDILSSYEQYF.

The CDR3 sequence: CASTTGDFNYEQYF. The covered CDR3 bases are TGTGCCAGCACCACAGGGGACTTCAACTACGAG. The rearrangement links TRBV5-5 to TRBJ2-7, with D possibly matching TRBD1 (7 bases). Read data end 3 residues before the CDR3 end; the end is taken from the germline J gene. V lost 6 bases to trimming and J lost 3 bases, with 16 bases between them. The CDR3 has 14 amino acids. Germline assignment: CDR1 SGHKS and CDR2 YYEKEE (reference sequence). The variable domain in full, with the rest retrieved from reference TRBV5-5 and TRBJ2-7, is DAGVTQSPTHLIKTRGQQVTLRCSPISGHKSVSWYQQVLGQGPQFIFQYYEKEERGRGNFPDRFSARQFPNYSSELNVNALLLGDSALYLCASTTGDFNYEQYFGPGTRLTVT.